Listed here are 13 T cell receptor beta chains from one sample, sequenced in a study of blood T cell repertoires in COVID-19. Only in-frame clones appear in the TCRdb table, and some are missing; sequencing was by immunoSEQ multiplex PCR. Of fewer than 350,000 clones in the sample, around 88% were seen once. Sequences were obtained from peripheral blood. These receptor sequences come from a young woman with COVID-19, enrolled during active disease.

This clone appeared once. This chain uses TRBV28 with TRBJ2-1; no clear D gene. This CDR3 region has 12 residues. The germline V gene has CDR1 MDHEN and CDR2 SYDVKM. Trimming left V 4 bases short and J 9 bases short, with 10 bases between. The CDR3, as DNA: TGTGCCAGCAGTTCCAACCCGGGTGAGCAGTTCTTC. Translation: CASSSNPGEQFF.

This sequence joins TRBV5-1 and TRBJ1-1; D remains ambiguous. The CDR3 contains 15 residues. Germline V CDR1 and CDR2: SGHRS, YFSETQ. Trimming pared 4 bases from V and 1 base from J, leaving 14 bases between. The CDR3 coding sequence is TGCGCCAGCAGCGTTAATTCCGGCGGGAACACTGAAGCTTTCTTT. Translation: CASSVNSGGNTEAFF.

The gene calls are TRBV29-1 and TRBJ2-7; possibly TRBD2 for D (6 bases). CDR1 and CDR2 (germline): SQVTM, ANQGSEA. Trimming cost V 6 bases and J 0 bases, with 18 bases left between them. This CDR3 contains 15 residues. The CDR3 spells CSVQGRLGGSYEQYF. CDR3 in DNA: TGCAGCGTCCAAGGGCGGTTGGGGGGCTCCTACGAGCAGTACTTC.

The chain carries TRBV20-1 and TRBJ2-4; 8 positions match TRBD2. V trimming: 3 bases; J trimming: 7 bases; junction bases outside the gene matches: 8. Looked up from germline, CDR1 is DFQATT and CDR2 is SNEGSKA (reference sequence). CDR3 length equals 14 residues. The CDR3 nucleotides read TGCAGTGCTAGTCGGGGGGGCTTCGGCAACATTCAGTACTTC. Amino acid sequence: CSASRGGFGNIQYF.

CDR3 coding DNA: TGTGCCAGTAGTGCAGGGACAGGGGGCGTCTACGAGCAGTACTTC. Translating it yields CASSAGTGGVYEQYF. The rearrangement links TRBV19 to TRBJ2-7; TRBD1 agrees at 12 bases. J was trimmed by 3 bases and V by 5 bases; bases with no gene match: 5. This CDR3 comprises 15 residues. CDR1 is LNHDA, CDR2 SQIVND, per germline (reference sequence).

A note on this clone: The germline gene is not matched at one end of the junction; a read error may be the cause. The V and J genes are TRBV2 and TRBJ1-2; maybe TRBD1 (6 bases). This CDR3 spans 13 amino acids. Germline CDR1 reads SNHLY; CDR2 reads FYNNEI. This CDR3 is CATMRRDTFSIFF. Written as DNA, the CDR3 is TGTGCCACCATGAGAAGGGACACTTTTTCAATATTCTTC.

The CDR3, as DNA: TGTGCCAGCATCATACGGGGGACAGGGGTTCGAAAACTGTTTTTT. Translated, it gives CASIIRGTGVRKLFF. The rearrangement links TRBV21-1 to TRBJ1-4; TRBD1 is taken as the D call from the table, unchecked against the DNA. TRBV21-1 is a documented pseudogene. The CDR3 runs to 15 residues.

This chain links TRBV12-3 or TRBV12-4 with TRBJ2-3; D is ambiguous. V gave up 3 bases and J gave up 2 bases, with 3 bases separating them. The CDR3 contains 12 residues. The CDR3 protein is CASSFLTDTQYF. CDR3 DNA sequence: TGTGCCAGCAGTTTCCTCACAGATACGCAGTATTTT.

This clone was picked up a small number of times. This sequence joins TRBV5-1 and TRBJ2-5; D not certain. CDR1 is SGHRS and CDR2 is YFSETQ in the germline V gene. The V end was cut by 4 bases, the J end by 2 bases, with 9 bases between. The CDR3 runs 13 residues. The CDR3 reads CASSAAYQETQYF. Written as DNA, the CDR3 is TGCGCCAGCAGCGCGGCGTATCAAGAGACCCAGTACTTC.

The rearrangement links TRBV5-1 to TRBJ1-1, with 7 positions matching TRBD1. CDR1 is SGHRS and CDR2 is YFSETQ in the germline V gene. After removal of 2 bases from V and 5 bases from J, the junction contained 6 bases not matched to a gene. The CDR3 sequence is 14 residues long. DNA of the CDR3: TGCGCCAGCAGCTTAGGAGGGGGCAAAACTGAAGCTTTCTTT. Its translation: CASSLGGGKTEAFF.

The genes are TRBV5-5 and TRBJ2-3; no firm D call. Deletions cut 1 base from V and 3 bases from J, with 6 bases between. The CDR3 spans 13 residues. Germline V gene lookup returns CDR1 SGHKS and CDR2 YYEKEE (reference sequence). CDR3 amino acids: CASSLLLTDTQYF. The CDR3 bases are TGTGCCAGCAGCTTGTTGTTAACAGATACGCAGTATTTT.

The rearrangement links TRBV18 to TRBJ1-3; D is unclear. The CDR3 covers 14 residues. Per the germline V gene, CDR1 is KGHSH and CDR2 is LQKENI. Trimming removed 0 bases at V and 2 bases at J, with 5 bases between. This CDR3 is CASSPPPAGNTIYF. Written as DNA, the CDR3 is TGTGCCAGCTCACCACCGCCAGCTGGAAACACCATATATTTT.

The rearrangement uses TRBV25-1 and TRBJ2-5; TRBD1 matches 10 bases. Trimming at V came to 3 bases and at J to 5 bases, leaving 6 bases not matched to a gene. Germline V gene lookup returns CDR1 MGHDK and CDR2 SYGVNS. There are 15 residues in the CDR3. For the CDR3, the DNA is TGTGCCAGCAGTGACCCGGGACAGGGGAGTGAGACCCAGTACTTC. Translating gives CASSDPGQGSETQYF. The full variable domain, completed using reference TRBV25-1 and TRBJ2-5, is EADIYQTPRYLVIGTGKKITLECSQTMGHDKMYWYQQDPGMELHLIHYSYGVNSTEKGDLSSESTVSRIRTEHFPLTLESARPSHTSQYLCASSDPGQGSETQYFGPGTRLLVL.